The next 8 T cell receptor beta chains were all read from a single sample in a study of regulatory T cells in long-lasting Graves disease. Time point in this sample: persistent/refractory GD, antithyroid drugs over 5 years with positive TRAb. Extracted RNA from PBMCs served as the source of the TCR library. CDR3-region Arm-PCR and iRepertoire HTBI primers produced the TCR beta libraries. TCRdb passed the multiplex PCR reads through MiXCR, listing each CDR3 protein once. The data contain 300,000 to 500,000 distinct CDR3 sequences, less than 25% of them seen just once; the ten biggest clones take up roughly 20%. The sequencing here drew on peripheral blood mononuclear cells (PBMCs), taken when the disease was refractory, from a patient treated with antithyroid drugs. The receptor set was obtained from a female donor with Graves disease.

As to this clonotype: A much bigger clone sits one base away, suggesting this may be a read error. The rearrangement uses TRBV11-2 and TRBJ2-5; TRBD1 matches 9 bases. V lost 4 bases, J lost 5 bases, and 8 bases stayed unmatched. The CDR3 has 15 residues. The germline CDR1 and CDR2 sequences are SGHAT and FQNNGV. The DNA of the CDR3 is TGTGCCAGCAGCTCCGGCCGGACAGGGGAGGAGACCCAGTACTTC. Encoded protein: CASSSGRTGEETQYF.

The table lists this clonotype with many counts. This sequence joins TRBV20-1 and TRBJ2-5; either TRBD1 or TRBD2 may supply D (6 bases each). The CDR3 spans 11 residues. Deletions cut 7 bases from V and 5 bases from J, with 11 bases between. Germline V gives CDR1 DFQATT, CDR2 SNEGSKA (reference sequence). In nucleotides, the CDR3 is TGCAGTGGGGGGGCCGGGGAGACCCAGTACTTC. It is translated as CSGGAGETQYF.

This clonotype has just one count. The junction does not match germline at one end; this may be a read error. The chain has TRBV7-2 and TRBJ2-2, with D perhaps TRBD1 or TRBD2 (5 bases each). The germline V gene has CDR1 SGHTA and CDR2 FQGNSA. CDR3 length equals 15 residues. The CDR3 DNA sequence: TGTGCCAGCAGCTTAACGACAGTTAACACCGGGGAGCTGTTTTTC. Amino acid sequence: CASSLTTVNTGELFF.

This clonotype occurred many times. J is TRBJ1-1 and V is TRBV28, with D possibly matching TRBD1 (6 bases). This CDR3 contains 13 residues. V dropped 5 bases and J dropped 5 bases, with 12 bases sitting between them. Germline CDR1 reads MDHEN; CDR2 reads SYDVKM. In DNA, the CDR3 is TGTGCCAGCAGTCAAGGGGGTAAGACTGAAGCTTTCTTT. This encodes CASSQGGKTEAFF.

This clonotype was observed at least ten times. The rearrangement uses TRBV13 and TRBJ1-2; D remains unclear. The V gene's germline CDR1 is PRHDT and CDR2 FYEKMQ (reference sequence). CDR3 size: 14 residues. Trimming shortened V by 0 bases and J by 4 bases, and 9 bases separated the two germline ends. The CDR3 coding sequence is TGTGCCAGCAGCTTAGGCCCCGGCAGCTATGGCTACACCTTC. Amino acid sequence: CASSLGPGSYGYTF.

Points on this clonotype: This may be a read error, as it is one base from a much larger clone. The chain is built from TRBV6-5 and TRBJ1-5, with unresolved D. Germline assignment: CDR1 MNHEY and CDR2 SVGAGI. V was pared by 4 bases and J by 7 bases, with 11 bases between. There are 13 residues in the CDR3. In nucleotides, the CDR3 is TGTGCCAGCAGTTCCTTCGCGGGCCAGCCCCAGCATTTT. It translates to CASSSFAGQPQHF.

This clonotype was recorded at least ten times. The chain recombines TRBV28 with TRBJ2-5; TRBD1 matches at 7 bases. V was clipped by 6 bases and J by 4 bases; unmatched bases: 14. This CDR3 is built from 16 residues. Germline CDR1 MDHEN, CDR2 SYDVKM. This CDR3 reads CASRGTTGAGGETQYF. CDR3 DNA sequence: TGTGCCAGCAGGGGCACAACAGGGGCTGGGGGAGAGACCCAGTACTTC.

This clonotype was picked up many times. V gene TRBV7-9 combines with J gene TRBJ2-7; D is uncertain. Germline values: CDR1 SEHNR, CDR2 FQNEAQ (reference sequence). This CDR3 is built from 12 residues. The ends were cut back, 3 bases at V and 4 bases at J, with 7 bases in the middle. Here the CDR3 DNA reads TGTGCCAGCAGCTTTGACGTTTACGAGCAGTACTTC. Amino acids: CASSFDVYEQYF.